This record concerns one TCR beta chain sequence. The record originates from a study of radiation and T cells in renal cell carcinoma. Time point of the sample: blood 2 weeks post-SBRT. As to treatment: 15 Gy SBRT to primary tumor, nephrectomy 4 weeks later. Clear cell pathology was present in this patient's renal cell carcinoma. The table came from immunoSEQ multiplex PCR; TCRdb's copy has only in-frame clones and leaves some out. The top ten clones hold roughly 30% of a sample with tens of thousands of clones, roughly 78% of them seen once. Sequencing used blood, obtained from a patient whose treatment included radiotherapy and nephrectomy. The source of this sequence is a woman between 65 and 79 years old with renal cell carcinoma.

CDR3 protein: CASSLAQGAYNEQFF. CDR3 DNA: TGTGCCAGCAGCTTAGCCCAGGGGGCCTACAATGAGCAGTTCTTC. The chain joins TRBV7-2 to TRBJ2-1, with 7 bases matching TRBD1. The V gene end was trimmed by 0 bases and the J gene end by 2 bases; junction bases not matched to a gene: 1. This CDR3 comprises 15 residues. Germline CDR1 SGHTA, CDR2 FQGNSA.